The clone carrying this T cell receptor beta chain occurred a few times. What it binds is unknown. These data originate in a study of CD8+ T cells in alopecia areata. At the level of the study: Tofacitinib ran for 6 to 18 months before 6 months off drug.

The treatment denotes: oral pan-JAK inhibitor, 5-10 mg twice daily. Extracted RNA was reverse transcribed, and the resulting cDNA served as sequencing template. Using immunoSEQ multiplex PCR, the repertoire was profiled, and TCRdb retains in-frame clones only, with some absent. The sample has about 110,000 clones; less than 90% are singletons. There are 12 residues in the CDR3. Per germline, CDR1 MNHEY and CDR2 SMNVEV (reference sequence). Study-wide findings and caveats: Scalp clonality dropped significantly under tofacitinib, as did expanded CD8+ top-100 clones.

The receptor comes from a human donor with alopecia areata. The gene calls are TRBV27 and TRBJ2-3, with D perhaps TRBD2 (6 bases). Specimen: CD8+ T cells sorted from blood, collected at week 24, from a patient treated with tofacitinib. CDR3: CTIGEDRNTQYF. The CDR3 DNA reads as TGTACCATTGGGGAGGACCGGAATACGCAGTATTTT.